The next 32 T cell receptor beta chains were all read from a single sample in a study of cytomegalovirus exposure and HLA in healthy donors. Amplification used 60 Vbeta primers and 13 Jbeta primers. Measured with immunoSEQ multiplex PCR; TCRdb has only the in-frame clones, and not every one. The sample holds 150,000 to 250,000 clones, around 79% seen once. Sequencing was done on a sample of PBMCs. These receptor sequences come from a woman aged 25 to 39 in good health and CMV-seropositive.

This clone occurred once. The chain links TRBV7-8 to TRBJ2-7; the D gene is possibly TRBD2 (6 bases). Between the trimmed V and J ends, which lost 0 bases and 11 bases, there was a span of 14 bases. CDR1 is SGHVS and CDR2 is FQNEAQ in the germline V gene. The length of the CDR3 is 13 residues. The CDR3 DNA sequence: TGTGCCAGCAGCTTAGCGGGAGGTCGGGCGGAGTACTTC. Translated, it gives CASSLAGGRAEYF.

The V and J genes are TRBV10-3 and TRBJ2-7; possible D gene TRBD2, 6 bases. Between the trimmed V and J ends, which lost 6 bases and 3 bases, there was a span of 18 bases. Germline CDR1 and CDR2: ENHRY and SYGVKD. This CDR3 is built from 15 residues. The CDR3 nucleotides are TGTGCCATCAGGGCCACGGCGGGACCCAACTACGAGCAGTACTTC. Translation gives CAIRATAGPNYEQYF.

V usage is TRBV23-1 and J usage is TRBJ2-2, with 8 bases aligning to TRBD1. TRBV23-1 is known as an ORF, though its function is uncertain. This CDR3 spans 16 amino acids. Trimming cost V 4 bases and J 1 base; bases outside gene matches: 5. This CDR3 is CASSLSTGVNTGELFF. In nucleotides, the CDR3 is TGCGCCAGCAGTCTCTCGACAGGGGTGAACACCGGGGAGCTGTTTTTT.

The V gene is TRBV4-3, the J gene TRBJ2-3; D unclear. CDR3 length equals 15 residues. The V gene lost 1 base and the J gene lost 7 bases, with 15 bases spanning the gap. In germline, CDR1 is LGHNA, CDR2 YSLEER. CDR3 bases: TGCGCCAGCAGCCAAGGGCAGGCTCCCTCTAATACGCAGTATTTT. Amino acid sequence: CASSQGQAPSNTQYF.

V usage is TRBV27 and J usage is TRBJ1-1, with D perhaps matching TRBD1 (5 bases). There are 13 residues in the CDR3. Trimming pared 3 bases from V and 4 bases from J, leaving 9 bases between. The germline V gene has CDR1 MNHEY and CDR2 SMNVEV (reference sequence). Here the CDR3 DNA reads TGTGCCAGCAGTTTGCCAGGGATCACTGAAGCTTTCTTT. Translated, it gives CASSLPGITEAFF.

The chain employs TRBV11-2 and TRBJ2-7, with no clear D. V shed 1 base and J shed 3 bases, with 7 bases lying between them. The CDR3 has 13 amino acids. Germline lookup yields CDR1 SGHAT and CDR2 FQNNGV. The CDR3 sequence: CASSLVVSYEQYF. The CDR3 DNA follows: TGTGCCAGCAGCTTAGTTGTGAGCTACGAGCAGTACTTC.

In its sample, this clone was seen a few times. This chain joins TRBV7-9 and TRBJ1-1; D ambiguous. Trimming left V 4 bases short and J 6 bases short, with 27 bases between. Germline V CDR1 and CDR2: SEHNR, FQNEAQ (reference sequence). This CDR3 comprises 18 residues. CDR3 protein: CASSSPDAGYTPFAEAFF. CDR3 sequence (DNA): TGTGCCAGCAGCTCTCCCGACGCGGGTTACACCCCGTTCGCTGAAGCTTTCTTT.

The V gene is TRBV10-3, the J gene TRBJ1-6, with TRBD1 as a possible D gene (6 bases). Germline V gives CDR1 ENHRY, CDR2 SYGVKD. The ends were cut back, 7 bases at V and 0 bases at J, with 13 bases in the middle. The length of the CDR3 is 16 residues. CDR3 nucleotide sequence: TGTGCCATCACCTCGGACAGCCTCTCCTATAATTCACCCCTCCACTTT. As protein: CAITSDSLSYNSPLHF.

The chain uses TRBV6-5 and TRBJ1-1; D call uncertain. V lost 11 bases and J lost 1, with 14 bases in between. The germline CDR1 and CDR2 sequences are MNHEY and SVGAGI. The CDR3 spans 13 residues. The CDR3: CAAYPGRNTEAFF. The CDR3 DNA reads as TGTGCCGCTTACCCTGGGAGGAACACTGAAGCTTTCTTT.

The chain links TRBV27 to TRBJ2-3; 11 nucleotides match TRBD2. The CDR3 is 14 residues long. Looked up from germline, CDR1 is MNHEY and CDR2 is SMNVEV (reference sequence). The ends lost 4 bases at V and 4 bases at J; junction bases unmatched: 1. CDR3: CASSSGLAADTQYF. The CDR3 bases are TGTGCCAGCAGTTCGGGACTAGCGGCAGATACGCAGTATTTT.

J is TRBJ1-1 and V is TRBV27; 10 bases map to TRBD1. Per the germline V gene, CDR1 is MNHEY and CDR2 is SMNVEV (reference sequence). Trimming cost V 4 bases and J 5 bases; bases outside gene matches: 16. This CDR3 has 18 residues. The chain's CDR3 is CASSSLLPRTGGETEAFF. CDR3 nucleotide sequence: TGTGCCAGCAGTTCATTATTGCCCCGGACAGGGGGTGAGACTGAAGCTTTCTTT.

This clone occurred once. The rearrangement links TRBV19 to TRBJ1-1; maybe TRBD1 (5 bases). Trimming took 8 bases from V and 6 from J, leaving 16 bases between them. This CDR3 has 13 residues. Germline values: CDR1 LNHDA, CDR2 SQIVND (reference sequence). As DNA, the CDR3 is TGTGCCAGTTTCGGTATCGGACAACCTGAAGCTTTCTTT. As protein: CASFGIGQPEAFF.

V usage is TRBV21-1 and J usage is TRBJ2-1; TRBD2 is the table's D call and was not checked against the DNA. TRBV21-1 is a recognized pseudogene. This CDR3 region has 15 residues. The CDR3 protein is CASYLGLAGYNEQFF. In nucleotides, the CDR3 is TGTGCCAGCTACCTTGGGCTAGCGGGCTACAATGAGCAGTTCTTC.

This sequence joins TRBV29-1 and TRBJ2-7, with unresolved D. Trimming shortened V by 2 bases and J by 1 base, and 3 bases separated the two germline ends. CDR3 length: 11 residues. Germline CDR1 is SQVTM and CDR2 is ANQGSEA. Here the CDR3 reads CSVEQSYEQYF. DNA of the CDR3: TGCAGCGTTGAACAATCCTACGAGCAGTACTTC.

There are a few counts of this clone. The V call is TRBV11-2, the J call TRBJ1-1; TRBD1 might be the D (5 bases). Trimming removed 2 bases from V and 3 bases from J, with 10 bases in between. The germline CDR1 and CDR2 sequences are SGHAT and FQNNGV. The CDR3 is 14 amino acids. CDR3 DNA sequence: TGTGCCAGCAGCTTAAATAGCAGGGACACTGAAGCTTTCTTT. It is translated as CASSLNSRDTEAFF.

As to this clone: Other DNA sequences in the sample encode the same CDR3. The chain couples TRBV6-5 to TRBJ2-7; D is undetermined. This CDR3 is built from 13 residues. Deletions cut 2 bases from V and 1 base from J, with 6 bases between. The germline gives CDR1 MNHEY, CDR2 SVGAGI. CDR3 sequence (DNA): TGTGCCAGCAGTTACGGGCCTTCCTACGAGCAGTACTTC. It is translated as CASSYGPSYEQYF.

This chain connects TRBV9 to TRBJ2-5; the match to TRBD1 covers 10 bases. Germline CDR1 and CDR2: SGDLS and YYNGEE. Trimming cost V 4 bases and J 4 bases; bases outside gene matches: 4. The CDR3 runs 14 residues. CDR3: CASSRDRGGETQYF. The CDR3 DNA is TGTGCCAGCAGCAGGGACAGGGGCGGAGAGACCCAGTACTTC.

This clone appeared a few times. CDR3 amino acids: CASSPPLQKQETQYF. The CDR3 nucleotides are TGTGCCAGCAGCCCCCCGCTGCAGAAACAAGAGACCCAGTACTTC. This chain uses TRBV7-2 with TRBJ2-5; D is undetermined. Germline CDR1 reads SGHTA; CDR2 reads FQGNSA. The CDR3 runs 15 residues. Between the trimmed V and J ends, which lost 5 bases and 2 bases, there was a span of 15 bases.

V usage is TRBV9 and J usage is TRBJ1-2, with D possibly TRBD1 on 6 matching bases. This CDR3 is built from 19 residues. V was pared by 6 bases and J by 4 bases, with 31 bases between. Germline V gives CDR1 SGDLS, CDR2 YYNGEE. The CDR3 region has the DNA TGTGCCAGCAATCTTGGGTCCCTAAGAAACAGGGACCAGGGCTATGGCTACACCTTC. Encoded protein: CASNLGSLRNRDQGYGYTF.

This chain connects TRBV5-6 to TRBJ2-3; 7 nucleotides line up with TRBD2. Unmatched junction bases numbered 0, after V lost 2 bases and J lost 0 bases. This CDR3 is built from 14 residues. The germline V gene encodes CDR1 SGHDT and CDR2 YYEEEE. CDR3 sequence: CASSLLASTDTQYF. CDR3 DNA sequence: TGTGCCAGCAGCTTACTAGCGAGCACAGATACGCAGTATTTT.

The chain joins TRBV13 to TRBJ1-2; D uncertain. CDR1 is PRHDT, CDR2 FYEKMQ, per germline (reference sequence). This CDR3 contains 11 residues. Trimming cost V 3 bases and J 8 bases, with 7 bases left between them. CDR3 sequence reads: CASSLEAGYTF. CDR3 nucleotides: TGTGCCAGCAGCTTGGAGGCCGGCTACACCTTC.

The chain has TRBV6-4 and TRBJ2-3; D ambiguous. The V end lost 2 bases, the J end lost 2 bases, and 2 bases lay between the germline ends. The germline V gene encodes CDR1 MRHNA and CDR2 SNTAGT. This CDR3 spans 12 amino acids. The CDR3 protein is CASSDHTDTQYF. The CDR3 nucleotides read TGTGCCAGCAGTGACCACACAGATACGCAGTATTTT.

This clone was seen a single time. V and J are TRBV5-5 and TRBJ2-5; 9 positions match TRBD1. The germline V gene has CDR1 SGHKS and CDR2 YYEKEE (reference sequence). With 4 bases clipped from V and 5 bases from J, the junction kept 6 bases outside the gene matches. The CDR3 covers 14 residues. CDR3 protein: CASSRGQGWETQYF. CDR3 bases: TGTGCCAGCAGCCGGGGACAGGGTTGGGAGACCCAGTACTTC.

The chain combines TRBV5-1 with TRBJ2-3, with 7 bases aligning to TRBD2. The CDR3 extends over 14 amino acids. Germline V gene sequence: CDR1 SGHRS, CDR2 YFSETQ. J gave up 3 bases and V 3 bases, and 4 bases lay outside the gene matches. CDR3 sequence (DNA): TGCGCCAGCAGCTGGAGACTAGCTACAGATACGCAGTATTTT. Translation: CASSWRLATDTQYF. Using reference TRBV5-1 and TRBJ2-3 for the parts outside the CDR3, the full variable domain is KAGVTQTPRYLIKTRGQQVTLSCSPISGHRSVSWYQQTPGQGLQFLFEYFSETQRNKGNFPGRFSGRQFSNSRSEMNVSTLELGDSALYLCASSWRLATDTQYFGPGTRLTVL.

In its sample, this clone was seen a few times. This sequence joins TRBV21-1 and TRBJ2-1; the table calls TRBD2, which could not be checked here. TRBV21-1 is deemed a pseudogene. This CDR3 spans 22 amino acids. The CDR3: CASSKKGGCPGLAAHSYNEQFF. DNA for the CDR3: TGTGCCAGCAGCAAAAAAGGGGGTTGTCCGGGACTAGCGGCTCACTCCTACAATGAGCAGTTCTTC.

The rearrangement links TRBV5-1 to TRBJ2-1; 11 bases are shared with TRBD2. The V and J ends lost 0 bases and 9 bases, in that order; junction bases with no gene match: 5. Germline V gene sequence: CDR1 SGHRS, CDR2 YFSETQ. The CDR3 is 15 amino acids. The CDR3 here is CASSLEASGGSEQFF. The CDR3 nucleotides read TGCGCCAGCAGCTTGGAAGCTAGCGGGGGGAGTGAGCAGTTCTTC.

The chain couples TRBV10-3 to TRBJ2-2; 12 nucleotides align to TRBD2. Germline V gives CDR1 ENHRY, CDR2 SYGVKD. V lost 8 bases, J lost 3 bases, and 4 bases stayed unmatched. This CDR3 has 15 amino acids. DNA for the CDR3: TGTGCCATCCCTAGCGGGAGGGCCGACACCGGGGAGCTGTTTTTT. This gives the protein CAIPSGRADTGELFF.

The rearrangement uses TRBV11-3 and TRBJ2-1, with TRBD2 identical over 13 bases. Germline V CDR1 and CDR2: SGHNT, YENEEA. After removal of 7 bases from V and 10 bases from J, the junction contained 10 bases not matched to a gene. CDR3 length equals 15 residues. Here the CDR3 DNA reads TGTGCCAGCACCCCGGGACTAGCGGGACCTTGGGAGCAGTTCTTC. Its translation is CASTPGLAGPWEQFF. The whole variable domain, filled in from reference TRBV11-3 and TRBJ2-1, reads EAGVVQSPRYKIIEKKQPVAFWCNPISGHNTLYWYLQNLGQGPELLIRYENEEAVDDSQLPKDRFSAERLKGVDSTLKIQPAELGDSAVYLCASTPGLAGPWEQFFGPGTRLTVL.

The chain joins TRBV7-2 to TRBJ2-1; 9 bases are shared with TRBD2. The CDR3 is 15 residues long. CDR1 and CDR2 from the germline V gene are SGHTA and FQGNSA. Trimming removed 1 base from V and 5 bases from J; junction bases left unmatched: 3. CDR3 in DNA: TGTGCCAGCAGCTTAGGTAGCGGGAGCAACAATGAGCAGTTCTTC. Encoded protein: CASSLGSGSNNEQFF.

V gene TRBV4-1 combines with J gene TRBJ2-2; possible D gene TRBD2, 6 bases. The ends were cut back, 5 bases at V and 8 bases at J, with 21 bases in the middle. The CDR3 runs 16 residues. Germline CDR1 and CDR2: MGHRA and YSYEKL. The CDR3 DNA sequence: TGCGCCAGCAGCGCCCCCGGGACCCCGGGGGAGGGGGAGCTGTTTTTT. It yields the protein CASSAPGTPGEGELFF.

The V gene is TRBV14, the J gene TRBJ2-7; tentatively, D is TRBD1 (6 bases). Per germline, CDR1 SGHDN and CDR2 FVKESK. The CDR3 sequence is 14 residues long. V was clipped by 1 base and J by 3 bases, with 10 bases between them. The CDR3 reads CASSQAGAFYEQYF. The CDR3 bases are TGTGCCAGCAGCCAAGCAGGGGCTTTCTACGAGCAGTACTTC.

The V call is TRBV5-1, the J call TRBJ2-7, with D possibly being TRBD1 (6 bases). V was clipped by 5 bases and J by 3 bases, with 21 bases between them. CDR3 length equals 16 residues. Germline V lookup: CDR1 SGHRS, CDR2 YFSETQ. CDR3 DNA sequence: TGCGCCAGCAGTTTTTTCCCGGAAGGGACAAACTACGAGCAGTACTTC. Translating gives CASSFFPEGTNYEQYF.